This TCR beta chain was sequenced in a study of shared clonotypes between healthy human individuals. Across the study: Donors, aged 18 to 49, were a couple of women and three men.

Template for every sorted-subset replicate PCR totaled roughly 210 ng DNA, about 30,000 T cell genomes. This table comes from immunoSEQ multiplex PCR, and its TCRdb copy is limited to in-frame clones, with some not included. Of under 1,100,000 clones in the sample, about 80% are singletons; the top ten hold roughly 0.62%. The donor cohort consisted entirely of Caucasian adults residing in Nashville, Tennessee. This CDR3 is 13 amino acids long. Germline CDR1 MDHEN, CDR2 SYDVKM. The germline V and J ends were trimmed by 2 bases and 7 bases, with 11 bases remaining between them. The source material was memory CD4+ T cells from PBMCs. Subset in this sample: CD45RA-negative fraction. This rearrangement joins TRBV28 to TRBJ1-2; no firm D call. This clonotype was sampled from a man aged 18 to 35 in good health. Some clones in this sample may be carry-over from other donors' samples. The CDR3 spells CASSLGVSGGYTF. Here the CDR3 DNA reads TGTGCCAGCAGTTTAGGGGTCTCCGGTGGCTACACCTTC.